This T cell receptor (beta chain) was recovered during a study of beta chain features in type 1 diabetes (dated by TCRdb to the late 2010s). About the full investigation: Mean age, gender distribution, total cell number and subset yield did not differ between patients and healthy donors. Across all samples, some 110,000,000 sorted cells were examined, and cell number per subset correlated strongly with RNA yield. In the study, recently diagnosed type 1 diabetes patients and matched healthy donors were compared on the TCRB repertoires of their sorted circulating CD4+ T cell subsets. Naive and central memory subsets were obtained from all 30 or so donors, but regulatory and stem cell-like memory subsets were isolated from only 8 patients and 8 healthy donors. Results the study describes overall, beyond this receptor: Because small numbers of individuals were included in the HLA sub-analyses, any influence of HLA type on TCRB rearrangement was left unresolved. Patients with type 1 diabetes made fewer insertions and deleted more nucleotides at VDJ recombination sites, implying thymic rearrangement abnormalities. Type 1 diabetes patients showed a moderate but significant shortening of TCRB CDR3 length in all four CD4+ subsets. PCR may preferentially amplify shorter templates, but because patient and control samples were amplified and corrected together, any resulting skew would affect both groups equally. Naive, central memory and regulatory TCRB repertoires appeared to be more alike among patients than among healthy donors. Because cDNA was sequenced instead of genomic DNA, highly expressing activated cells could be over-represented, though the groups showed no difference in activation or CD3 levels.

The entire isolated RNA was reverse transcribed using the High Capacity cDNA Reverse Transcription Kit, and thus expressed TCRB transcripts were sequenced. Naive, central memory and regulatory T cell samples underwent deep immunoSEQ sequencing, averaging around 3.6 million total reads per sample. After sorted cells were lysed in RLT buffer, RNA was extracted with DNase-treated RNeasy Micro or Mini kits, with the choice depending on cell number. Each cell subset was processed separately to prevent cross-contamination, with patient and healthy donor samples processed together. The immunoSEQ multiplex PCR was used to amplify TCRB sequences from cDNA, generating 87-bp fragments that spanned the CDR3 region. Sequencing of the amplicons was performed on the Illumina HiSeq platform. The original methods were these. PCR bias was corrected computationally using synthetic template baselines, and reads within Hamming distance 2 were collapsed, with unmergeable singletons discarded. Reads were aligned against IMGT so that V, D and J genes, CDR3 length and insertions or deletions at six rearrangement sites could be assigned. Within each subset, clonotype counts were normalized to sorted cell number, after which true diversity and Gini coefficients were computed with the tcR R package. The overlap coefficient, calculated on TCRB nucleotide sequences, was used to measure repertoire sharing. Sourced from immuneACCESS, this table was stored by TCRdb with only in-frame sequences that have V and J called. A share of the clones is absent; for the studies checked, an unresolved V gene accounts for under half, and the remainder has no known explanation. For V, J and clone size, that table is used; D and trimming come from the DNA. Within this sample are about 160,000 clones, with 7.5% to 10% of them counted one time only. Approximately 2.2% of the sample is in the top ten clones.

As regards this clone: The clone's antigen remains unknown. Per-base qualities were not stored, and no clone one base away is much larger.

Its CDR3 holds 13 amino acids, cysteine through phenylalanine. The kept DNA is CDR3 alone, 39 bases in frame from the first base. CDR1 SGHRS and CDR2 YFSETQ were looked up in the germline V gene. V gives up 7 bases and J gives up 2 bases, and the segment between their germline ends measures 11 bases. From each donor, a single peripheral blood sample of roughly 0.11 L on average was drawn into heparinised tubes. Using a panel that included CD45RO, CCR7, CD25, CD127, CD95 and CD27, naive, central memory, regulatory and stem cell-like memory CD4+ T cells were sorted on a BD FACSAria II. All sorted populations exceeded 95% purity. PBMCs were separated immediately by Lymphoprep density gradient centrifugation and were stained directly, without being cultured. To minimize batch effects, samples were stained and sorted in pairs, one healthy donor with one patient per experiment.

The V and J genes are TRBV5-1 and TRBJ2-3; TRBD2 is possibly the D segment (5 matching bases). This TCR derives from a woman under 30 in good health. The sequencing input was central memory CD4+ T cells from blood. DNA sequence: TGCGCCAGCGGGGAGCCATTCACAGATACGCAGTATTTT. This codes for CASGEPFTDTQYF.